This TCR beta chain comes out of a study of T cell repertoires in cytomegalovirus infection. Study-wide context: CMV infection plus the matching HLA type was flagged by public TCR beta signatures. Study-wide findings and caveats: The ex vivo response showed dominance by HLA-C-restricted CMV-specific TCR beta clonotypes. Based on cumulative public TCR beta family frequency, carriers of CMV plus the relevant HLA were identified.

Using its own MiXCR run on the reads, TCRdb lists one record per CDR3 protein. The sample yields approximately 500,000 distinct CDR3 sequences, approximately 25% seen once. V was shortened by 4 bases and J by 2 bases, with 11 bases between the two germline ends. The CDR3 spans 14 residues. Germline values: CDR1 MNHEY, CDR2 SMNVEV (reference sequence). To note about this clonotype: Its antigen is as yet unknown.

The gene calls are TRBV27 and TRBJ1-1, with a possible D match to TRBD1 (5 bases). The material sequenced was PBMCs. The TCR comes from a human donor in good health (CMV status not recorded). Some clones in this sample may be carry-over from other donors' samples. CDR3 sequence: CASSSHRINTEAFF. CDR3 in DNA: TGTGCCAGCAGTTCACACAGGATTAACACTGAAGCTTTCTTT.